Below, 29 T cell receptor beta chains from the same sample are listed, as sequenced in a study of cytomegalovirus exposure and HLA in healthy donors. The study ran its PCR with 60 Vbeta and 13 Jbeta primers. Using immunoSEQ multiplex PCR, the repertoire was profiled, and TCRdb retains in-frame clones only, with some absent. This table has approximately 77,000 clones, nearly 80% appearing once. Source material: PBMCs. The origin of the receptors is a man aged 40-49 years in good health and CMV-seronegative.

The chain has TRBV7-3 and TRBJ2-4; 8 bases match TRBD2. J gave up 11 bases and V 5 bases, and 11 bases lay outside the gene matches. The CDR3 runs to 14 residues. Germline V lookup: CDR1 SGHTA, CDR2 FQGTGA. The CDR3 DNA sequence: TGTGCCAGCAGCCGCCTTGGTAGCGGGACCGTTCAGTACTTC. Amino acid sequence: CASSRLGSGTVQYF.

The chain employs TRBV27 and TRBJ2-1; TRBD2 matches at 9 bases. Germline V lookup: CDR1 MNHEY, CDR2 SMNVEV (reference sequence). The CDR3 has 14 amino acids. V was clipped by 6 bases and J by 6 bases; unmatched bases: 6. The CDR3 sequence is CASRSSGMGNEQFF. CDR3 nucleotides: TGTGCCAGCAGGTCTAGCGGGATGGGCAATGAGCAGTTCTTC.

This clone showed up just a few times. The chain has TRBV28 and TRBJ2-5; TRBD1 agrees at 7 bases. The CDR3 length is 17 residues. The ends lost 3 bases at V and 2 bases at J; junction bases unmatched: 12. The germline CDR1 and CDR2 sequences are MDHEN and SYDVKM. The DNA for the CDR3 is TGTGCCAGCAGTTTCAGGGCGACAGGGTGGGGGCAAGAGACCCAGTACTTC. It specifies CASSFRATGWGQETQYF.

This chain's CDR3 is CAWSVREGTGQFF. CDR3 coding DNA: TGTGCCTGGAGTGTTAGAGAGGGAACGGGGCAGTTCTTC. The rearrangement links TRBV30 to TRBJ2-1; D possibly corresponds to TRBD2 (5 bases). Germline lookup yields CDR1 GTSNPN and CDR2 SVGIG (reference sequence). The CDR3 totals 13 residues. Trimming took 0 bases from V and 12 from J, leaving 15 bases between them.

The chain joins TRBV28 to TRBJ2-5; 9 bases map to TRBD1. The trim removed 5 bases at V and 2 bases at J, leaving 6 bases unmatched. Germline V gene data show CDR1 as MDHEN and CDR2 as SYDVKM. The CDR3 runs 15 residues. DNA for the CDR3: TGTGCCAGCAGTGGATCCGGGACAGGGCAAGAGACCCAGTACTTC. Translating it yields CASSGSGTGQETQYF.

This chain uses TRBV7-8 with TRBJ1-1; D might be TRBD1 (5 bases). CDR1 and CDR2 (germline): SGHVS, FQNEAQ. CDR3 length: 14 residues. The V gene lost 2 bases and the J gene lost 5 bases, with 12 bases spanning the gap. This CDR3 is CASSLTRVKTEAFF. The CDR3 DNA is TGTGCCAGCAGCTTAACCAGGGTAAAGACTGAAGCTTTCTTT.

The genes are TRBV6-6 and TRBJ2-1; D is uncertain. With 2 bases removed from V and 9 bases from J, the gap between germline ends came to 8 bases. Germline V gene lookup returns CDR1 MNHNY and CDR2 SVGAGI (reference sequence). The CDR3 is 12 amino acids. Here the CDR3 reads CASSYPSPEQFF. The CDR3 DNA sequence: TGTGCCAGCAGTTACCCGAGTCCTGAGCAGTTCTTC.

This clone came up once. The chain recombines TRBV5-1 with TRBJ2-7, with TRBD2 identical over 10 bases. The CDR3 is 13 residues long. Germline V gives CDR1 SGHRS, CDR2 YFSETQ. V lost 2 bases and J lost 7; bases outside the gene matches: 3. CDR3 loop: CASSLAGGDEQYF. For the CDR3, the DNA is TGCGCCAGCAGCTTAGCGGGAGGGGATGAGCAGTACTTC.

This chain connects TRBV11-3 to TRBJ1-1; no clear D. Per the germline V gene, CDR1 is SGHNT and CDR2 is YENEEA. Trimming stripped 5 bases from V and 1 base from J, with 11 bases between. This CDR3 contains 14 residues. CDR3 nucleotide sequence: TGTGCCAGCAGCGTGGGCAGAAAGAACACTGAAGCTTTCTTT. It yields the protein CASSVGRKNTEAFF.

Of note for this clone: One end of the junction fails to match germline, which may point to a read error. V and J are TRBV4-1 and TRBJ2-1; 8 bases line up with TRBD2. The germline V gene has CDR1 MGHRA and CDR2 YSYEKL. This CDR3 has 15 amino acids. The CDR3 DNA reads as TGTGCCAGCAGCCAAGGTAGCGGGATGCCCAGTGAGCAGTTCTTC. Residues: CASSQGSGMPSEQFF.

The CDR3: CASSITGRGGGYEQYF. CDR3 bases: TGTGCCAGTAGTATCACGGGTAGAGGAGGTGGCTACGAGCAGTACTTC. V is TRBV19 and J is TRBJ2-7; the D gene is possibly TRBD2 (5 bases). The CDR3 spans 16 residues. Trimming stripped 3 bases from V and 3 bases from J, with 18 bases between. Germline values: CDR1 LNHDA, CDR2 SQIVND (reference sequence).

The chain employs TRBV14 and TRBJ2-1; D might be TRBD2 (7 bases). Germline CDR1 and CDR2: SGHDN and FVKESK. This CDR3 has 14 amino acids. With 2 bases removed from V and 8 bases from J, the gap between germline ends came to 13 bases. The CDR3 region is CASSQLTGRDEQFF. In DNA form, the CDR3 reads TGTGCCAGCAGCCAACTAACAGGGAGGGATGAGCAGTTCTTC.

The rearrangement links TRBV30 to TRBJ2-7, with TRBD2 identical over 9 bases. With 4 bases clipped from V and 5 bases from J, the junction kept 6 bases outside the gene matches. This CDR3 has 13 amino acids. From germline, CDR1 is GTSNPN and CDR2 SVGIG (reference sequence). Written as DNA, the CDR3 is TGTGCCTGGACCGGGACTAGCATACACGAGCAGTACTTC. Protein product: CAWTGTSIHEQYF.

This chain links TRBV27 with TRBJ2-5, with a tentative D call TRBD2 (6 bases). V was clipped by 6 bases and J by 4 bases, with 18 bases between them. The CDR3 sequence is 15 residues long. The germline V gene has CDR1 MNHEY and CDR2 SMNVEV (reference sequence). The CDR3 loop is CASSLRLDPGETQYF. CDR3 DNA sequence: TGTGCCAGCAGCCTCAGACTAGACCCCGGAGAGACCCAGTACTTC.

V usage is TRBV6-1 and J usage is TRBJ2-7; D is possibly TRBD2 (7 bases). There are 13 residues in the CDR3. The germline V gene encodes CDR1 MNHNS and CDR2 SASEGT. The ends were cut back, 6 bases at V and 5 bases at J, with 14 bases in the middle. CDR3 region: CASRPQGRDEQYV. CDR3 coding DNA: TGTGCCAGCAGACCCCAGGGGAGGGACGAGCAGTACGTC.

This clone was seen only a few times. J is TRBJ1-1 and V is TRBV7-2; 7 bases agree with TRBD1. This CDR3 contains 13 residues. V lost 1 base, J lost 7 bases, and 3 bases stayed unmatched. Germline V gene lookup returns CDR1 SGHTA and CDR2 FQGNSA. The CDR3 nucleotides are TGTGCCAGCAGCTTAGATTGGACAGGTGAAGCTTTCTTT. Amino acid sequence: CASSLDWTGEAFF.

This sequence joins TRBV2 and TRBJ2-7; TRBD1 matches at 10 bases. V trimming: 6 bases; J trimming: 4 bases; junction bases outside the gene matches: 9. Germline V gene data show CDR1 as SNHLY and CDR2 as FYNNEI. The CDR3 has 15 amino acids. The CDR3 spells CASSPMGTGVYEQYF. The CDR3 bases are TGTGCCAGCAGCCCAATGGGGACAGGGGTTTACGAGCAGTACTTC.

This clone has only a few counts. The chain joins TRBV10-3 to TRBJ2-3, with D maybe TRBD2 (5 bases). CDR1 ENHRY and CDR2 SYGVKD come from the germline V gene. CDR3 size: 17 residues. Trimming took off 0 bases at V and 6 bases at J, with 19 bases between the two ends. The CDR3 DNA reads TGTGCCATCAGTGAGTCCAGGAACTCTCGGTCGGGGGATACGCAGTATTTT. Translation gives CAISESRNSRSGDTQYF.

V gene TRBV29-1 combines with J gene TRBJ1-3; no firm D call. The CDR3 totals 12 residues. V was trimmed by 4 bases and J by 4 bases, leaving 8 bases between them. Germline CDR1 and CDR2: SQVTM and ANQGSEA. DNA for the CDR3: TGCAGCGTTGTTCTGGAGGGAAACACCATATATTTT. Its protein is CSVVLEGNTIYF.

The chain combines TRBV5-8 with TRBJ2-1; the match to TRBD1 covers 7 bases. The germline CDR1 and CDR2 sequences are SGHTS and YDEGEE. The CDR3 runs 13 residues. Losses at the gene ends were 1 base for V and 7 bases for J; bases not matched to a gene: 2. The CDR3 DNA sequence: TGTGCCAGCAGCTTGACAGGGGTGAATGAGCAGTTCTTC. It specifies CASSLTGVNEQFF.

The V gene is TRBV30, the J gene TRBJ1-5, with D tentatively TRBD1 (6 bases). V dropped 1 base and J dropped 6 bases, with 16 bases sitting between them. Germline values: CDR1 GTSNPN, CDR2 SVGIG (reference sequence). This CDR3 region has 15 residues. The CDR3 sequence is CAWSDGGAGGQPQHF. As DNA, the CDR3 is TGTGCCTGGAGTGATGGGGGCGCGGGGGGTCAGCCCCAGCATTTT.

The genes are TRBV7-2 and TRBJ2-7, with D perhaps matching TRBD2 (5 bases). V lost 0 bases, J lost 2 bases, and 20 bases lay in between. The CDR3 extends over 18 amino acids. The germline V gene has CDR1 SGHTA and CDR2 FQGNSA. The CDR3 sequence: CASSLAHNRDTAAYEQYF. The DNA of the CDR3 is TGTGCCAGCAGCTTAGCGCATAACCGGGATACTGCGGCCTACGAGCAGTACTTC.

V gene TRBV6-5 combines with J gene TRBJ1-5, with 7 bases that match TRBD1. Germline values: CDR1 MNHEY, CDR2 SVGAGI. V lost 5 bases to trimming and J lost 3 bases; unmatched junction nucleotides: 4. The CDR3 is 14 amino acids. CDR3 DNA sequence: TGTGCCAGCAGTCCGGGACAGCACAATCAGCCCCAGCATTTT. This codes for CASSPGQHNQPQHF.

The CDR3 DNA is TGTGCCAGCAGTTTGGGCAGCGGGCCCACCGGGGAGCTGTTTTTT. This codes for CASSLGSGPTGELFF. V usage is TRBV28 and J usage is TRBJ2-2; D is possibly TRBD2 (6 bases). Germline V gives CDR1 MDHEN, CDR2 SYDVKM. The CDR3 spans 15 residues. Trimming removed 3 bases at V and 4 bases at J, with 12 bases between.

This clone is medium-sized by share. This chain links TRBV4-2 with TRBJ2-1; 9 nucleotides align to TRBD2. This CDR3 has 14 residues. From germline, CDR1 is LGHNA and CDR2 YNFKEQ. The V segment lost 7 bases and the J segment 9 bases; nucleotides outside the gene matches: 10. The CDR3 reads CASTPRAGGGEQFF. The CDR3 DNA sequence: TGTGCCAGCACCCCAAGAGCGGGAGGAGGTGAGCAGTTCTTC.

This chain joins TRBV7-3 and TRBJ1-1; D unresolved. CDR3 length: 14 residues. V was pared by 6 bases and J by 5 bases, with 16 bases between. Germline CDR1 SGHTA, CDR2 FQGTGA. The DNA of the CDR3 is TGTGCCAGCAGTCACGAGGGATTGGGGACTGAAGCTTTCTTT. Protein: CASSHEGLGTEAFF.

The chain is built from TRBV7-9 and TRBJ2-1; the D gene is possibly TRBD1 (6 bases). Germline V gene lookup returns CDR1 SEHNR and CDR2 FQNEAQ (reference sequence). V lost 3 bases and J 7 bases, leaving 13 bases between the germline ends. The CDR3 runs 14 residues. This chain's CDR3 is CASSFSTGSNEQFF. The CDR3 coding sequence is TGTGCCAGCAGCTTCTCGACAGGATCGAATGAGCAGTTCTTC.

The J gene is TRBJ2-5, the V gene TRBV28; the D gene is possibly TRBD2 (6 bases). The V gene's germline CDR1 is MDHEN and CDR2 SYDVKM. V lost 7 bases and J 4 bases, leaving 13 bases between the germline ends. The CDR3 is 13 amino acids. CDR3 sequence: CASTRAGLETQYF. CDR3 in DNA: TGTGCCAGCACCAGGGCGGGGTTAGAGACCCAGTACTTC.

The gene calls are TRBV5-6 and TRBJ1-4, with a weak D call TRBD1 (5 bases). V gave up 0 bases and J gave up 4 bases, with 16 bases separating them. Germline V gene sequence: CDR1 SGHDT, CDR2 YYEEEE. This CDR3 is built from 17 residues. The CDR3 DNA sequence: TGTGCCAGCAGCTTGGCCCGGGTTCAGGACAATAATGAAAAACTGTTTTTT. Translating it yields CASSLARVQDNNEKLFF.